These T cell receptor beta chains were read from a single sample in a study of beta chain features in type 1 diabetes. Clones were sequenced by immunoSEQ multiplex PCR, and TCRdb holds only the in-frame ones, with some missing. The sample records some 350,000 clones, about 10% being singletons. The material sequenced was central memory CD4+ T cells from blood. The receptors were sampled from a man aged 25 to 40 with type 1 diabetes. Each CDR3 is given with its conserved first and last residue. Each record gives: clone size, V gene, D gene, J gene, CDR3 DNA, CDR3 protein. The D gene is left open where the match is weak. Clone size is stated in some rows and not others, as once, few, many or a class when expanded.

clone_size: few; v_call: TRBV29-1; d_call: TRBD1; j_call: TRBJ2-7; cdr3_nt: TGCAGCGCGAGGACAGGGGGCTACGAGCAGTACTTC; cdr3_aa: CSARTGGYEQYF
clone_size: few; v_call: TRBV4-2; d_call: .; j_call: TRBJ1-1; cdr3_nt: TGTGCCAGCAGCCCAAATCCCACTGAAGCTTTCTTT; cdr3_aa: CASSPNPTEAFF
clone_size: few; v_call: TRBV19; d_call: .; j_call: TRBJ1-2; cdr3_nt: TGTGCCAGCTATGACAGCTATGGCTACACCTTC; cdr3_aa: CASYDSYGYTF
clone_size: few; v_call: TRBV7-9; d_call: TRBD2; j_call: TRBJ2-3; cdr3_nt: TGTGCCAGCAGCTTGGGGACTACCAGAAACACAGATACGCAGTATTTT; cdr3_aa: CASSLGTTRNTDTQYF
clone_size: once; v_call: TRBV6-1; d_call: .; j_call: TRBJ1-5; cdr3_nt: TGTGCCAGCAGTGTGGTCAATGGCAATCAGCCCCAGCATTTT; cdr3_aa: CASSVVNGNQPQHF
clone_size: many; v_call: TRBV7-9; d_call: .; j_call: TRBJ2-5; cdr3_nt: TGTGCCAGCAGCTTAGTAGGCGGCAGGCAAGAGACCCAGTACTTC; cdr3_aa: CASSLVGGRQETQYF
clone_size: few; v_call: TRBV30; d_call: TRBD1; j_call: TRBJ1-2; cdr3_nt: TGTGCCTGGAGGGGCGCAGGGGGATTGTATGGCTACACCTTC; cdr3_aa: CAWRGAGGLYGYTF
clone_size: few; v_call: TRBV7-4; d_call: TRBD1; j_call: TRBJ2-6; cdr3_nt: TGTGCCAGCAGCTCGCCCACCGGACAGGCGGACTCGTCCTCTGGGGCCAACGTCCTGACTTTC; cdr3_aa: CASSSPTGQADSSSGANVLTF
clone_size: .; v_call: TRBV10-3; d_call: .; j_call: TRBJ2-1; cdr3_nt: TGTGCCATCAGTGAAGTAGGCAGTCCCTACAATGAGCAGTTCTTC; cdr3_aa: CAISEVGSPYNEQFF
clone_size: .; v_call: TRBV7-9; d_call: .; j_call: TRBJ2-2; cdr3_nt: TGTGCCAGCAGCGTCGCCAGTTCGAACACCGGGGAGCTGTTTTTT; cdr3_aa: CASSVASSNTGELFF
clone_size: many; v_call: TRBV28; d_call: .; j_call: TRBJ1-3; cdr3_nt: TGTGCCAGCACACCCTTCTCTGGAAACACCATATATTTT; cdr3_aa: CASTPFSGNTIYF
clone_size: few; v_call: TRBV14; d_call: .; j_call: TRBJ2-3; cdr3_nt: TGTGCCAGCAAAGGCAGAAACACAGATACGCAGTATTTT; cdr3_aa: CASKGRNTDTQYF
clone_size: many; v_call: TRBV19; d_call: TRBD2; j_call: TRBJ2-7; cdr3_nt: TGTGCCAGTAGTCGGCTAGCGGGAGATCCCTACGAGCAGTACTTC; cdr3_aa: CASSRLAGDPYEQYF
clone_size: few; v_call: TRBV4-2; d_call: .; j_call: TRBJ2-7; cdr3_nt: TGTGCCAGCAGCCTCGGGGTCCACTCCTACGAGCAGTACTTC; cdr3_aa: CASSLGVHSYEQYF
clone_size: .; v_call: TRBV28; d_call: .; j_call: TRBJ2-5; cdr3_nt: TGTGCCAGCACCGGAGGGCGAGAGACCCAGTACTTC; cdr3_aa: CASTGGRETQYF
clone_size: few; v_call: TRBV7-2; d_call: TRBD1; j_call: TRBJ1-5; cdr3_nt: TGTGCCAGCAGCCCGGGGCCGACAGGGCTTAATCAGCCCCAGCATTTT; cdr3_aa: CASSPGPTGLNQPQHF
clone_size: few; v_call: TRBV6-6; d_call: TRBD1; j_call: TRBJ2-5; cdr3_nt: TGTGCCAGCAGCCAACTTGGACAGGGGGCGGGAGAGACCCAGTACTTC; cdr3_aa: CASSQLGQGAGETQYF
clone_size: few; v_call: TRBV9; d_call: .; j_call: TRBJ1-1; cdr3_nt: TGTGCCAGCAGCCTAGAGGGGGGAGAAGCTTTCTTT; cdr3_aa: CASSLEGGEAFF
clone_size: many; v_call: TRBV5-1; d_call: .; j_call: TRBJ2-7; cdr3_nt: TGCGCCAGCAGCTTGGAAATGTCGGGTTTCGAGCAGTACTTC; cdr3_aa: CASSLEMSGFEQYF
clone_size: many; v_call: TRBV7-3; d_call: .; j_call: TRBJ2-6; cdr3_nt: TGTGCCAGCAGTAGGAACTCTGGGGCCAACGTCCTGACTTTC; cdr3_aa: CASSRNSGANVLTF
clone_size: .; v_call: TRBV7-8; d_call: .; j_call: TRBJ1-3; cdr3_nt: TGTGCCAGCAGCCTTGGGCCTAGCTCTGGAAACACCATATATTTT; cdr3_aa: CASSLGPSSGNTIYF
clone_size: few; v_call: TRBV4-2; d_call: .; j_call: TRBJ1-1; cdr3_nt: TGTGCCAGCAGCTCTACATTGGGGTCGACTGAAGCTTTCTTT; cdr3_aa: CASSSTLGSTEAFF
clone_size: .; v_call: TRBV7-3; d_call: TRBD1; j_call: TRBJ1-5; cdr3_nt: TGTGCCAGCAGCTCGCCCCGGGACAGGGTTTTGGGACAAGGCAATCAGCCCCAGCATTTT; cdr3_aa: CASSSPRDRVLGQGNQPQHF
clone_size: .; v_call: TRBV18; d_call: TRBD1; j_call: TRBJ2-1; cdr3_nt: TGTGCCAGCTCACAGGACAGGGAAGAGCAGTTCTTC; cdr3_aa: CASSQDREEQFF